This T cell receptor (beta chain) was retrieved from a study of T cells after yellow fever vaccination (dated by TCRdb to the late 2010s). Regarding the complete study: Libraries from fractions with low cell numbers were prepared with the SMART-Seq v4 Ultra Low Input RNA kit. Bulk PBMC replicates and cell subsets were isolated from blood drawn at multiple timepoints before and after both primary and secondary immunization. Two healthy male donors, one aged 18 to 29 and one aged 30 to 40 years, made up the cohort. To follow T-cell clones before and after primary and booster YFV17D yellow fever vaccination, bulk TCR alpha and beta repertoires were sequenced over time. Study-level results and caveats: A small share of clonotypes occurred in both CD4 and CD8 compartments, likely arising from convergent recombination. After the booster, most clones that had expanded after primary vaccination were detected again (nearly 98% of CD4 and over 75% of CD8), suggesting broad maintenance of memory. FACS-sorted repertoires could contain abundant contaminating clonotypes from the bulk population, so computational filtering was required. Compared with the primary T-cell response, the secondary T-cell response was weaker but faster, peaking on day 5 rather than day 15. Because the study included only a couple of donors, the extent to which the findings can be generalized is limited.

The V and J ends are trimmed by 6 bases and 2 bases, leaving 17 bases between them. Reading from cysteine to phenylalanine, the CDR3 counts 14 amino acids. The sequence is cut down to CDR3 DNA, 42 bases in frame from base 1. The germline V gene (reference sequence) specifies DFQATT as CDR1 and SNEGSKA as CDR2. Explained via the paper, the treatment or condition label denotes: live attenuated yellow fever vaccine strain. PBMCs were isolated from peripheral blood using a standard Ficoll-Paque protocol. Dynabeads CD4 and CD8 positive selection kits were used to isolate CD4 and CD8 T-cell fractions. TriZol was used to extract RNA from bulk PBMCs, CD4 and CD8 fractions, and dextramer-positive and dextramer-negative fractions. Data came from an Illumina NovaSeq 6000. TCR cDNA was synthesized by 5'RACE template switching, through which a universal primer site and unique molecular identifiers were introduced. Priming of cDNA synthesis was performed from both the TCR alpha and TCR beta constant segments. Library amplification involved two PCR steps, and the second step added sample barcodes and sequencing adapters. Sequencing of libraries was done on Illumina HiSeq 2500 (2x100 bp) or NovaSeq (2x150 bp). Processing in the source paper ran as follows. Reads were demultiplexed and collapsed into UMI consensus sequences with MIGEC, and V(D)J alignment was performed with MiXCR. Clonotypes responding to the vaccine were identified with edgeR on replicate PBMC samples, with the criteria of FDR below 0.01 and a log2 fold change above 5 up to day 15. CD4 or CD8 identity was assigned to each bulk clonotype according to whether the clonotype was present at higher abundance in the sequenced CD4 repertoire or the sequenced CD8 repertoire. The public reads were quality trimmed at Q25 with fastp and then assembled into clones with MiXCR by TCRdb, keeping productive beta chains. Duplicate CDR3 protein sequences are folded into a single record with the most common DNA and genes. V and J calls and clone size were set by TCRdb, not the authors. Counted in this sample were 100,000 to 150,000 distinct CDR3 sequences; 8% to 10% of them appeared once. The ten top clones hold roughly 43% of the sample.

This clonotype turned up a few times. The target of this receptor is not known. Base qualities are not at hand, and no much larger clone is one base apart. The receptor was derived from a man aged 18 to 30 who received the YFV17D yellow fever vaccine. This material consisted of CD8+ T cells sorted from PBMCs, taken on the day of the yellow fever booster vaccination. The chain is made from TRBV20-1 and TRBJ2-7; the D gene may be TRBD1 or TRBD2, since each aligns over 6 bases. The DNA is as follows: TGCAGTGCCTCGCACGGGGGCGCAGCCTACGAGCAGTACTTC. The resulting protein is CSASHGGAAYEQYF.